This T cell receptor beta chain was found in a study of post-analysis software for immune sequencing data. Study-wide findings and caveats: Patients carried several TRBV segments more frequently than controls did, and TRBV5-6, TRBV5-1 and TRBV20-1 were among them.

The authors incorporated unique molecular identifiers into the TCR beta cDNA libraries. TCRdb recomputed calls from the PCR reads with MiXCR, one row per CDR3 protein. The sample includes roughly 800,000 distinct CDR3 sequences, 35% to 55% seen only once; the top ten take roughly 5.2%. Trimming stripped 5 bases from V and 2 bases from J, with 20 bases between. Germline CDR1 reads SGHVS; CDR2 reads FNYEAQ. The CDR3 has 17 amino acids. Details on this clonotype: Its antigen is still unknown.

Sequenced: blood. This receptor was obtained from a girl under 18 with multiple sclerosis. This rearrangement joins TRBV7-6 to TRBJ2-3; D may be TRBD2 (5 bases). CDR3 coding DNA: TGTGCCAGCAGCCCCTACATTGAGGGAGCCTCCACAGATACGCAGTATTTT. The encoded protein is CASSPYIEGASTDTQYF.